This TCR beta chain emerged from a study of ipilimumab plus nivolumab after autologous stem cell transplantation. Study outcomes and limitations: Authors suggest TCR repertoire, Treg phenotype and gut microbiota support further study.

Dosing: nivolumab 3 mg/kg IV, weeks 1, 4, 7, 10, then every two weeks to week 26. Comment on this clone: Antigen specificity is unknown.

J lost 7 bases, V lost 4 bases, and 10 bases had no gene match. From germline, CDR1 is SGHDT and CDR2 YYEEEE. The CDR3 loop spans 17 amino acids. Sequencing used immunoSEQ multiplex PCR; TCRdb keeps in-frame clones, though not all of them. This table holds 10,000 to 15,000 clones, approximately 73% found once. The source of this sequence is a male donor with diffuse large B-cell lymphoma. The rearrangement links TRBV5-6 to TRBJ2-1, with TRBD2 matching 14 bases. Sequences were derived from PBMCs, sampled in a trial of ipilimumab plus nivolumab as post-transplant consolidation. The CDR3 DNA follows: TGTGCCAGCAGCCCCGCCCTCGGGACTAGCGGGGGTAATGAGCAGTTCTTC. Encoded protein: CASSPALGTSGGNEQFF.